One sample yielded the 4 T cell receptor beta chains listed below, sequenced in a study of shared clonotypes between healthy human individuals. The assay was immunoSEQ multiplex PCR, and TCRdb's table has in-frame clones only and misses some. The sample contains about 2.4 million clones, roughly 92% of which appear only once. The specimen sequenced was naive CD4+ T cells sorted from blood. Subset reported: CD45RA+ positively selected. The source is a man between 18 and 35 years old in good health.

The chain couples TRBV9 to TRBJ2-5; 8 bases are a match to TRBD2. J lost 2 bases, V lost 2 bases, and 5 bases had no gene match. This CDR3 contains 15 residues. Germline values: CDR1 SGDLS, CDR2 YYNGEE. The CDR3 DNA is TGTGCCAGCAGCGTCGCCGGGACTAGTCAAGAGACCCAGTACTTC. It translates to CASSVAGTSQETQYF.

V is TRBV10-2 and J is TRBJ1-2; D is ambiguous. From germline, CDR1 is WSHSY and CDR2 SAAADI. The CDR3 sequence is 14 residues long. The germline V and J ends were trimmed by 5 bases and 4 bases, with 14 bases remaining between them. For the CDR3, the DNA is TGCGCCAGCAGTCATACGGACGCCGCCTATGGCTACACCTTC. Protein: CASSHTDAAYGYTF.

This chain links TRBV6-1 with TRBJ2-1; D remains ambiguous. The CDR3 spans 12 residues. Germline lookup yields CDR1 MNHNS and CDR2 SASEGT. The V end lost 2 bases, the J end lost 9 bases, and 8 bases lay between the germline ends. DNA for the CDR3: TGTGCCAGCAGTGAACTAGGTTCTGAGCAGTTCTTC. This sequence encodes CASSELGSEQFF.

The V and J genes are TRBV5-1 and TRBJ2-2; D remains unclear. The CDR3 is 15 residues long. Germline V gene sequence: CDR1 SGHRS, CDR2 YFSETQ. Trimming took off 1 base at V and 4 bases at J, with 11 bases between the two ends. The CDR3 coding sequence is TGCGCCAGCAGCTTGTATCCAGGCCCCACCGGGGAGCTGTTTTTT. Its protein is CASSLYPGPTGELFF.